The 18 T cell receptor beta chains presented below share a single source sample, sequenced in a study of OX40 agonist ivuxolimab in advanced cancers. The table came from immunoSEQ multiplex PCR; TCRdb's copy has only in-frame clones and leaves some out. This repertoire shows over 70,000 clones, roughly 83% found once; its top ten account for approximately 6.9%. The input for sequencing was CD4+ or CD8+ T cells sorted from blood, taken in a trial of the OX40 agonist ivuxolimab. The source is an adult with an advanced solid tumor such as melanoma, head and neck, liver or kidney cancer.

This chain joins TRBV29-1 and TRBJ2-1; no definite D call. V dropped 0 bases and J dropped 10 bases, with 13 bases sitting between them. The CDR3 is made up of 13 amino acids. The germline gives CDR1 SQVTM, CDR2 ANQGSEA. CDR3 sequence reads: CSVEDQYGREQFF. The CDR3 DNA reads TGCAGCGTTGAAGATCAGTACGGTCGGGAGCAGTTCTTC.

The genes are TRBV30 and TRBJ1-6; tentatively, D is TRBD1 (5 bases). CDR3 length: 14 amino acids. V was pared by 3 bases and J by 10 bases, with 16 bases between. The germline gives CDR1 GTSNPN, CDR2 SVGIG (reference sequence). The CDR3 spells CAWRRYGGGSPLHF. The CDR3 bases are TGTGCCTGGAGACGTTATGGCGGGGGGTCACCCCTCCACTTT.

The chain combines TRBV21-1 with TRBJ2-5; TRBD1, as called in the table, went unchecked against the DNA. TRBV21-1 is termed a pseudogene. The length of the CDR3 is 16 residues. The CDR3 spells CASTLSEDNNKETQYF. The CDR3 DNA reads TGTGCCAGCACCTTGTCAGAGGACAACAATAAAGAGACCCAGTACTTC.

This clone is large in the sample. The chain uses TRBV6-5 and TRBJ1-1, with D tentatively TRBD1 (5 bases). The CDR3 contains 15 residues. CDR1 MNHEY and CDR2 SVGAGI come from the germline V gene. Trimming took 0 bases from V and 5 from J, leaving 13 bases between them. This chain's CDR3 is CASSYSLREGTEAFF. The CDR3 bases are TGTGCCAGCAGTTACTCCCTTAGAGAGGGGACTGAAGCTTTCTTT.

The chain uses TRBV20-1 and TRBJ2-5; D not resolved. Germline CDR1 and CDR2: DFQATT and SNEGSKA (reference sequence). This CDR3 region has 11 residues. The V gene lost 4 bases and the J gene lost 4 bases, with 7 bases spanning the gap. This chain's CDR3 is CSATGIETQYF. DNA of the CDR3: TGCAGTGCTACCGGAATAGAGACCCAGTACTTC.

This clone has more than one count but fewer than ten. The chain is built from TRBV5-4 and TRBJ1-2, with 7 bases aligning to TRBD1. Trimming at V came to 4 bases and at J to 3 bases, leaving 12 bases not matched to a gene. Germline V lookup: CDR1 SGHNT, CDR2 YYREEE (reference sequence). This CDR3 region has 16 residues. Here the CDR3 reads CASSQDQGVGDYGYTF. The CDR3 DNA reads as TGTGCCAGCAGCCAAGATCAGGGGGTGGGGGACTATGGCTACACCTTC.

This CDR3 is CASSLTPSTDTQYF. DNA of the CDR3: TGTGCCAGCTCACTTACTCCTAGCACAGATACGCAGTATTTT. The chain links TRBV18 to TRBJ2-3; D is unresolved. Germline V CDR1 and CDR2: KGHSH, LQKENI. Trimming removed 4 bases at V and 0 bases at J, with 8 bases between. CDR3 length: 14 amino acids. The whole variable domain, filled in from reference TRBV18 and TRBJ2-3, reads NAGVMQNPRHLVRRRGQEARLRCSPMKGHSHVYWYRQLPEEGLKFMVYLQKENIIDESGMPKERFSAEFPKEGPSILRIQQVVRGDSAAYFCASSLTPSTDTQYFGPGTRLTVL.

The rearrangement links TRBV9 to TRBJ2-1, with TRBD2 matching 9 bases. The CDR3 spans 13 residues. V was clipped by 3 bases and J by 10 bases; unmatched bases: 5. Looked up from germline, CDR1 is SGDLS and CDR2 is YYNGEE. CDR3 in amino acids: CASSASGAGEQFF. The CDR3 coding sequence is TGTGCCAGCAGCGCTAGCGGGGCGGGGGAGCAGTTCTTC.

The DNA of the CDR3 is TGTGCCAGCAGTTACTCACCGGGACAGGGGATGGAGACCCAGTACTTC. This translates into CASSYSPGQGMETQYF. The J gene is TRBJ2-5, the V gene TRBV6-5; 10 bases line up with TRBD1. J was trimmed by 5 bases and V by 0 bases; bases with no gene match: 6. The CDR3 spans 16 residues. The germline CDR1 and CDR2 sequences are MNHEY and SVGAGI.

The rearrangement links TRBV7-2 to TRBJ2-3, with D possibly being TRBD2 (6 bases). V lost 5 bases and J 2 bases, leaving 11 bases between the germline ends. CDR3 size: 14 residues. Per the germline V gene, CDR1 is SGHTA and CDR2 is FQGNSA. The CDR3 region has the DNA TGTGCCAGCAGCCCGGGACTTATCACAGATACGCAGTATTTT. Protein: CASSPGLITDTQYF.

This clone was detected only a few times. The rearrangement joins TRBV7-9 to TRBJ1-1; 9 bases agree with TRBD1. The junction had 4 bases not matched to a gene; V was cut back by 3 bases and J by 5 bases. This CDR3 comprises 14 residues. The germline CDR1 and CDR2 sequences are SEHNR and FQNEAQ (reference sequence). The CDR3 DNA follows: TGTGCCAGCAGCTTGGGACAGGGAAGGACTGAAGCTTTCTTT. It translates to CASSLGQGRTEAFF.

J is TRBJ1-1 and V is TRBV6-5, with D tentatively TRBD1 (5 bases). The germline V and J ends were trimmed by 11 bases and 1 base, with 14 bases remaining between them. CDR3 length: 13 residues. The germline CDR1 and CDR2 sequences are MNHEY and SVGAGI. The DNA of the CDR3 is TGTGCCGGGCGGCTTGGGGCGAACACTGAAGCTTTCTTT. As protein: CAGRLGANTEAFF.

The chain couples TRBV6-4 to TRBJ2-3; D is possibly TRBD2 (7 bases). The V gene lost 2 bases and the J gene lost 8 bases, with 14 bases spanning the gap. CDR3 length: 14 amino acids. Germline CDR1 and CDR2: MRHNA and SNTAGT. In DNA, the CDR3 is TGTGCCAGCAGTGACGAGGGGGGGCGAGGTACGCAGTATTTT. This sequence encodes CASSDEGGRGTQYF.

The chain couples TRBV29-1 to TRBJ1-1; 7 nucleotides align to TRBD1. V shed 7 bases, J shed 1 base, and the junction held 9 bases outside the gene matches. Germline loops: CDR1 SQVTM, CDR2 ANQGSEA. The CDR3 sequence is 14 residues long. The chain's CDR3 is CSAGQAGGNTEAFF. CDR3 DNA: TGCAGCGCTGGACAGGCGGGGGGGAACACTGAAGCTTTCTTT.

This chain uses TRBV18 with TRBJ1-3; D is ambiguous. V was clipped by 3 bases and J by 0 bases, with 6 bases between them. Germline V gene sequence: CDR1 KGHSH, CDR2 LQKENI. CDR3 length: 14 residues. CDR3 sequence: CASSPARSGNTIYF. The CDR3 DNA follows: TGTGCCAGCTCACCTGCACGCTCTGGAAACACCATATATTTT.

The chain employs TRBV11-2 and TRBJ2-1; TRBD1 matches 8 bases. Germline V lookup: CDR1 SGHAT, CDR2 FQNNGV. This CDR3 region has 16 residues. V lost 5 bases, J lost 0 bases, and 6 bases stayed unmatched. The CDR3 spells CASSLSTGGSYNEQFF. CDR3 nucleotide sequence: TGTGCCAGCAGCCTTTCTACAGGGGGCTCCTACAATGAGCAGTTCTTC.

This clone was found once. This rearrangement joins TRBV5-5 to TRBJ2-7; D not resolved. Trimming removed 4 bases from V and 6 bases from J, with 17 bases in between. The CDR3 length is 14 residues. Germline CDR1 is SGHKS and CDR2 is YYEKEE (reference sequence). In nucleotides, the CDR3 is TGTGCCAGCAGCACTGTCTTTTTGGGTCGCGAGCAGTACTTC. Translated, it gives CASSTVFLGREQYF.

The V call is TRBV5-1, the J call TRBJ1-4; no firm D call. Per the germline V gene, CDR1 is SGHRS and CDR2 is YFSETQ. The CDR3 consists of 15 residues. Deletions cut 0 bases from V and 8 bases from J, with 14 bases between. DNA of the CDR3: TGCGCCAGCAGCTTGGATGTGCAATTGAGCGAAAAACTGTTTTTT. It codes for CASSLDVQLSEKLFF. Full variable domain (missing parts from reference TRBV5-1 and TRBJ1-4): KAGVTQTPRYLIKTRGQQVTLSCSPISGHRSVSWYQQTPGQGLQFLFEYFSETQRNKGNFPGRFSGRQFSNSRSEMNVSTLELGDSALYLCASSLDVQLSEKLFFGSGTQLSVL.